This T cell receptor beta chain was captured in a study of PD-1 blockade in classical Hodgkin lymphoma (TCRdb year 2020). As for the study more broadly: Nivolumab dosing was 3 mg/kg intravenously every 2 weeks, continuing until either disease progression or unacceptable toxicity. To define a peripheral blood immune signature of response to PD-1 blockade in classical Hodgkin lymphoma, the study combined TCR beta sequencing with CyTOF.

As for this clone: Its antigen has not been determined. It has no much larger one-base neighbor in the sample; base qualities were not kept.

Genomic DNA was isolated using the Qiagen DNeasy kit from unsorted PBMCs as well as from negatively selected CD4+ and CD8+ fractions. TCR beta CDR3 regions were subjected to amplification by immunoSEQ multiplex PCR with primers that anneal to V and J segments. Amplification bias was minimized using a synthetic immune receptor repertoire, and residual bias was removed computationally after sequencing. As for the authors' bioinformatics: Repertoire diversity was quantified as the Shannon entropy index using custom Python scripts. The unsorted, CD4+ and CD8+ repertoires were each analyzed separately, with the exception of combined analyses, where CD4+ and CD8+ sequences were merged in silico. Clonal expansion was defined as a frequency increase of at least 2-fold after treatment compared with C1D1, and clones undetected at baseline were assigned a pseudocount of 0.5. Clones with 0 or 1 copy at C1D1 were classified as singleton clones, and clones with 2 or more copies were classified as non-singleton clones. Clones expanded in unsorted samples were annotated as CD4+, CD8+ or unknown by matching protein sequences in sorted samples from the same patient. Wilcoxon tests were applied to paired samples to test diversity changes from C1D1 to C4D1. As stored in TCRdb, this immuneACCESS dataset retains in-frame rearrangements with V and J assigned. A fraction of the clones does not appear; measured against another copy, unresolved V genes explain less than half of the discrepancy, and the remainder lacks a known reason. Clone size and the V and J calls come from that table; the DNA yielded D and trimming. Recorded for this sample are 38,000 or so clones; approximately 69% of them occurred a single time. Of the sample, less than 15% falls within the top ten clones.

CDR1 SEHNR and CDR2 FQNEAQ are derived from the germline V gene (reference sequence). Including cysteine and phenylalanine, the CDR3 has 14 amino acids. Kept here is only the CDR3 DNA, which spans 42 bases and is read in frame from base 1. V gives up 5 bases and J gives up 1 base, and the segment between their germline ends measures 10 bases. The research as a whole found: Lower diversity was seen in patients whose nivolumab began less than 1 year after ASCT, and these patients were left out of later analyses so that immune reconstitution would not confound the results. Only a single clinical trial cohort was studied, and what caused the repertoire differences, possibly disease activity or prior therapy, remained undefined. Among trial patients, those achieving complete response had baseline diversity similar to that of newly diagnosed patients, while diversity was significantly lower in partial responders and progressors. Baseline TCR diversity was reported as lower in newly diagnosed patients than in healthy donors, and lower still in relapsed/refractory patients. CD4+ but not CD8+ TCR diversity rose significantly by C4D1 (p=0.0027 vs p=0.16), most apparent in complete responders (p=0.02).

This specimen's time point label, interpreted: cycle 2 day 1 (C2D1) of nivolumab. Every trial patient had relapsed following autologous stem cell transplantation, and prior brentuximab vedotin exposure was what differed among cohorts A, B and C. A total of fewer than 65 patients with relapsed/refractory classical Hodgkin lymphoma made up the trial cohort, and each patient's best overall response was complete response, partial response or progressive disease. In the multi-cohort phase II CheckMate 205 trial, trial patients received single-agent nivolumab. An independent review committee assessed best overall response using the 2007 International Working Group response criteria. Trial PBMCs were collected just before the start of nivolumab (C1D1) and during therapy at cycle 2 day 1 and cycle 4 day 1. Peripheral blood was collected in 8 mL Vacutainer Cell Preparation Tubes, from which PBMCs were isolated by centrifugation and then cryopreserved.

This material consisted of peripheral blood mononuclear cells (PBMCs), taken before the second cycle of nivolumab. The TCR sequence derives from a human donor with classical Hodgkin lymphoma. Rearrangement joined TRBV7-9 to TRBJ2-3; TRBD2 is a possible D gene, resting on 5 matching bases. The DNA sequence is TGTGCCAGCAGCCAACTAGGTCGCACAGATACGCAGTATTTT. This translates into CASSQLGRTDTQYF.